The clone carrying this T cell receptor (beta chain) was observed a handful of times. Its antigen is currently unknown. This PCR relied on a set of 60 Vbeta primers and 13 Jbeta primers. Method: immunoSEQ multiplex PCR; TCRdb's copy keeps in-frame clones and lacks some. The sample has under 250,000 clones, around 73% seen once; the top ten hold over 3.5%. Germline CDR1 is SGDLS and CDR2 is YYNGEE. V dropped 1 base and J dropped 3 bases, with 13 bases sitting between them. This CDR3 has 15 amino acids. This entry is derived from a study of cytomegalovirus exposure and HLA in healthy donors. Study results and caveats: Later, TCR association rates were found to vary by HLA locus, highest for DRB1 and lowest for HLA-C. Previously analyzed data showed that most TCR beta V segments were productive at a frequency of about 87% or about 30%. Another analysis was done later, and it associated around 17,000 TCR beta sequences with HLA alleles at 0.05 false discovery rate. A missense DCLRE1C variant was associated with V- and J-gene trimming of TCR beta chains in a later analysis, and an independent cohort replicated the association.

This chain joins TRBV9 and TRBJ1-2; D gene ambiguous. This TCR was sampled from a male donor in good health and CMV-seronegative. Material for sequencing was PBMCs. CDR3 protein: CASSVTGRNDYGYTF. CDR3 bases: TGTGCCAGCAGCGTAACCGGGAGGAATGACTATGGCTACACCTTC.